This is a list of T cell receptor beta chains from one sample in a study of response to subunit inactivated influenza vaccine. TCRdb reanalysed the RT-PCR reads using MiXCR and keeps one entry per CDR3 protein. Here the sample spans approximately 500,000 distinct CDR3 sequences, roughly 25% being singletons. This same sample was also part of a study on T cells expressing NK-cell markers.

The sample consisted of CD4+ T cells sorted from PBMCs, taken roughly 12 days after vaccination. These receptor sequences come from a middle-aged man who received an inactivated influenza vaccine. Both conserved end residues are part of each CDR3. The D gene is left open where the match is weak. Expanded clones get a size class; other rows say once, few or many, or leave the size out.

J gene: TRBJ2-5; V gene: TRBV5-6; D gene: TRBD1; clone size: NA; CDR3 length: 18; CDR3 DNA: TGTGCCAGCAGCTCCCCTCCGGGACAGGGGATCTGGGGAGAGACCCAGTACTTC; CDR3 protein: CASSSPPGQGIWGETQYF
J gene: TRBJ2-3; V gene: TRBV24-1; D gene: NA; clone size: NA; CDR3 length: 13; CDR3 DNA: TGTGCCACCAGTGATTACTCAGCGGGTACGCAGTATTTT; CDR3 protein: CATSDYSAGTQYF
J gene: TRBJ1-1; V gene: TRBV30; D gene: NA; clone size: few; CDR3 length: 13; CDR3 DNA: TGTGCCTGGAGTAAGGGAATGAACACTGAAGCTTTCTTT; CDR3 protein: CAWSKGMNTEAFF
J gene: TRBJ2-5; V gene: TRBV20-1; D gene: TRBD2; clone size: few; CDR3 length: 14; CDR3 DNA: TGCAGTGCTAGTATCTCGGGAGGGCAAGAGACCCAGTACTTC; CDR3 protein: CSASISGGQETQYF
J gene: TRBJ2-3; V gene: TRBV20-1; D gene: NA; clone size: few; CDR3 length: 15; CDR3 DNA: TGCAGTGCTAGAAAATTACAGGAGAAACCAGATACGCAGTATTTT; CDR3 protein: CSARKLQEKPDTQYF
J gene: TRBJ2-7; V gene: TRBV5-1; D gene: TRBD2; clone size: NA; CDR3 length: 15; CDR3 DNA: TGCGCCAGCAGCTGGGGACTAGCGGGAGCGGAAGAGCAGTACTTC; CDR3 protein: CASSWGLAGAEEQYF
J gene: TRBJ2-3; V gene: TRBV20-1; D gene: NA; clone size: NA; CDR3 length: 15; CDR3 DNA: TGCAGTGCTAGGAGTCGCCCCGGGAACACAGATACGCAGTATTTT; CDR3 protein: CSARSRPGNTDTQYF
J gene: TRBJ2-5; V gene: TRBV5-1; D gene: TRBD2; clone size: NA; CDR3 length: 17; CDR3 DNA: TGCGCCAGCAGCTTGGCGGGGACTAGCGGGGCCCAAGAGACCCAGTACTTC; CDR3 protein: CASSLAGTSGAQETQYF
J gene: TRBJ2-7; V gene: TRBV29-1; D gene: NA; clone size: NA; CDR3 length: 15; CDR3 DNA: TGCTGCGTTGAAGATCAGGTAGGGGGGCCCCCGAGATTATACTTC; CDR3 protein: CCVEDQVGGPPRLYF
J gene: TRBJ2-3; V gene: TRBV29-1; D gene: NA; clone size: many; CDR3 length: 15; CDR3 DNA: TGCAGCGCAAACGGCGGCGCAAGGGCCTCAGATACGCAGTATTTT; CDR3 protein: CSANGGARASDTQYF
J gene: TRBJ1-2; V gene: TRBV12-3/TRBV12-4; D gene: TRBD1; clone size: many; CDR3 length: 14; CDR3 DNA: TGTGCCAGCAGGGCGGACAGGAGTAACTATGGCTACACCTTC; CDR3 protein: CASRADRSNYGYTF
J gene: TRBJ1-1; V gene: TRBV18; D gene: TRBD1; clone size: few; CDR3 length: 15; CDR3 DNA: TGTGCCAGCTCAACGGGACAGACATCGAACACTGAAGCTTTCTTT; CDR3 protein: CASSTGQTSNTEAFF
J gene: TRBJ2-3; V gene: TRBV10-1; D gene: TRBD2; clone size: NA; CDR3 length: 14; CDR3 DNA: TGCGCCAGCAGGCTCGGGGGGGCCGCAGATACGCAGTATTTT; CDR3 protein: CASRLGGAADTQYF
J gene: TRBJ2-1; V gene: TRBV19; D gene: TRBD2; clone size: NA; CDR3 length: 11; CDR3 DNA: TGTGCCAGCCGAGCGGGAGGTGAGCAGTTCTTC; CDR3 protein: CASRAGGEQFF
J gene: TRBJ2-5; V gene: TRBV11-1; D gene: TRBD1; clone size: NA; CDR3 length: 18; CDR3 DNA: TGTGCCAGCAGCTTCCTTGATCGGGACAGGGTAGCTCAAGAGACCCAGTACTTC; CDR3 protein: CASSFLDRDRVAQETQYF
J gene: TRBJ2-3; V gene: TRBV5-1; D gene: TRBD2; clone size: NA; CDR3 length: 18; CDR3 DNA: TGCGCCAGCAGCCCAGGACTAGCGGGGGCCCCCGGGGGAGATACGCAGTATTTT; CDR3 protein: CASSPGLAGAPGGDTQYF
J gene: TRBJ2-4; V gene: TRBV7-2; D gene: NA; clone size: NA; CDR3 length: 16; CDR3 DNA: TGTGCCAGCAGCTCTCCCCGACGATTAGCCAAAAACATTCAGTACTTC; CDR3 protein: CASSSPRRLAKNIQYF
J gene: TRBJ2-2; V gene: TRBV12-3/TRBV12-4; D gene: NA; clone size: NA; CDR3 length: 14; CDR3 DNA: TGTGCCAGCACCCGGGGGACGCGTTCCGGGGAGCTGTTTTTT; CDR3 protein: CASTRGTRSGELFF
J gene: TRBJ1-1; V gene: TRBV18; D gene: NA; clone size: NA; CDR3 length: 15; CDR3 DNA: TGTGCCAGCTCACCACCGAGCACAGAGAACACTGAAGCTTTCTTT; CDR3 protein: CASSPPSTENTEAFF
J gene: TRBJ2-3; V gene: TRBV7-9; D gene: TRBD1; clone size: NA; CDR3 length: 16; CDR3 DNA: TGTGCCAGCAGCTTGGGACAGGGCCCTCGCACAGATACGCAGTATTTT; CDR3 protein: CASSLGQGPRTDTQYF
J gene: TRBJ1-1; V gene: TRBV29-1; D gene: NA; clone size: few; CDR3 length: 11; CDR3 DNA: TGCAGCGTGATGACGGGAACTGAAGCTTTCTTT; CDR3 protein: CSVMTGTEAFF
J gene: TRBJ2-1; V gene: TRBV29-1; D gene: TRBD2; clone size: NA; CDR3 length: 14; CDR3 DNA: TGCAGCGTTGGGGAGCGGGGGGTTTACAATGAGCAGTTCTTC; CDR3 protein: CSVGERGVYNEQFF
J gene: TRBJ2-1; V gene: TRBV7-9; D gene: TRBD2; clone size: NA; CDR3 length: 14; CDR3 DNA: TGTGCCAGTTTTTGGACTAGCGGGAGCAATGAGCAGTTCTTC; CDR3 protein: CASFWTSGSNEQFF
J gene: TRBJ2-7; V gene: TRBV28; D gene: NA; clone size: many; CDR3 length: 14; CDR3 DNA: TGTGCCAGTTTCTCCTTTTATGGGGCGGGCGAGCAGTACTTC; CDR3 protein: CASFSFYGAGEQYF
J gene: TRBJ1-1; V gene: TRBV20-1; D gene: NA; clone size: NA; CDR3 length: 15; CDR3 DNA: TGCAGTGCTAGCGCCGACAGTGCGGTGGACACTGAAGCTTTCTTT; CDR3 protein: CSASADSAVDTEAFF
J gene: TRBJ1-1; V gene: TRBV5-1; D gene: NA; clone size: many; CDR3 length: 13; CDR3 DNA: TGCGCCAGCAGCTTCACTCCGGGGACTGAAGCTTTCTTT; CDR3 protein: CASSFTPGTEAFF
J gene: TRBJ1-1; V gene: TRBV30; D gene: NA; clone size: NA; CDR3 length: 14; CDR3 DNA: TGTGCCTGGAGGCCGGGTGCGGCGGTCACTGAAGCTTTCTTT; CDR3 protein: CAWRPGAAVTEAFF
J gene: TRBJ2-7; V gene: TRBV20-1; D gene: NA; clone size: NA; CDR3 length: 13; CDR3 DNA: TGCAGTGCTAGTCTGGGGCGGACCTACGAGCAGTACTTC; CDR3 protein: CSASLGRTYEQYF
J gene: TRBJ2-1; V gene: TRBV12-3/TRBV12-4; D gene: NA; clone size: few; CDR3 length: 13; CDR3 DNA: TGTGCCAGCAGTTTCCGGAGCTCGAATGAGCAGTTCTTC; CDR3 protein: CASSFRSSNEQFF
J gene: TRBJ2-7; V gene: TRBV5-1; D gene: NA; clone size: NA; CDR3 length: 19; CDR3 DNA: TGCGCCAGCAGCTTGGTCCCCATCGTGGTAGCGGCTAGCTCCTACGAGCAGTACTTC; CDR3 protein: CASSLVPIVVAASSYEQYF
J gene: TRBJ1-2; V gene: TRBV20-1; D gene: TRBD1; clone size: once; CDR3 length: 14; CDR3 DNA: TGCAGTGCCAACAAAGGACAGGGGGACTATGGCTACACCTTC; CDR3 protein: CSANKGQGDYGYTF
J gene: TRBJ1-1; V gene: TRBV2; D gene: NA; clone size: NA; CDR3 length: 15; CDR3 DNA: TGTGCCAGCAGTGAAGTCCCGTCGGTGAACACTGAAGCTTTCTTT; CDR3 protein: CASSEVPSVNTEAFF
J gene: TRBJ1-2; V gene: TRBV3-1; D gene: TRBD1; clone size: few; CDR3 length: 17; CDR3 DNA: TGTGCCAGCAGCCAAGACGTCGGACAGGGGATTAACTATGGCTACACCTTC; CDR3 protein: CASSQDVGQGINYGYTF
J gene: TRBJ2-4; V gene: TRBV29-1; D gene: NA; clone size: NA; CDR3 length: 12; CDR3 DNA: TGCAGCGTAGCCCCAGCCAAAAACATTCAGTACTTC; CDR3 protein: CSVAPAKNIQYF
J gene: TRBJ2-5; V gene: TRBV28; D gene: TRBD1; clone size: few; CDR3 length: 16; CDR3 DNA: TGTGCCAGCAGTTCCATAGGGACAGGGGACGTGGAGACCCAGTACTTC; CDR3 protein: CASSSIGTGDVETQYF
J gene: TRBJ2-7; V gene: TRBV2; D gene: TRBD1; clone size: NA; CDR3 length: 16; CDR3 DNA: TGTGCCAGCAGTGGGGGCCGGGACAGAATCTCCTACGAGCAGTACTTC; CDR3 protein: CASSGGRDRISYEQYF
J gene: TRBJ2-3; V gene: TRBV6-1; D gene: TRBD2; clone size: few; CDR3 length: 18; CDR3 DNA: TGTGCCAGCAGGCCCACCGGGACTAGCGGGCTTAGCACAGATACGCAGTATTTT; CDR3 protein: CASRPTGTSGLSTDTQYF
J gene: TRBJ2-7; V gene: TRBV5-1; D gene: TRBD1; clone size: NA; CDR3 length: 15; CDR3 DNA: TGCGCCAGCAGCTGGGAAGGACAGGGCTCCTACGAGCAGTACTTC; CDR3 protein: CASSWEGQGSYEQYF
J gene: TRBJ2-3; V gene: TRBV10-1; D gene: NA; clone size: few; CDR3 length: 13; CDR3 DNA: TGCGCCAACGTTACAGGGAGCACAGATACGCAGTATTTT; CDR3 protein: CANVTGSTDTQYF
J gene: TRBJ2-5; V gene: TRBV18; D gene: TRBD1; clone size: NA; CDR3 length: 15; CDR3 DNA: TGTGCCAGCTCACCACAACAGGGGACCCAAGAGACCCAGTACTTC; CDR3 protein: CASSPQQGTQETQYF
J gene: TRBJ1-5; V gene: TRBV4-1; D gene: NA; clone size: NA; CDR3 length: 16; CDR3 DNA: TGCGCCAGCAGCCAAGGGAGTGACCTAAGCAATCAGCCCCAGCATTTT; CDR3 protein: CASSQGSDLSNQPQHF
J gene: TRBJ2-5; V gene: TRBV7-6; D gene: TRBD1; clone size: few; CDR3 length: 14; CDR3 DNA: TGTGCCAGCAGCTTAACCACAGGGGGTGAGACCCAGTACTTC; CDR3 protein: CASSLTTGGETQYF
J gene: TRBJ2-5; V gene: TRBV4-3; D gene: NA; clone size: NA; CDR3 length: 15; CDR3 DNA: TGCGCCAGCAGCCAAGATTTCCGTATCCAAGAGACCCAGTACTTC; CDR3 protein: CASSQDFRIQETQYF
J gene: TRBJ2-3; V gene: TRBV7-8; D gene: NA; clone size: many; CDR3 length: 19; CDR3 DNA: TGTGCCAGCAGCCAGCGTTTTGGGGGGGGGCTGCCTAGCACAGATACGCAGTATTTT; CDR3 protein: CASSQRFGGGLPSTDTQYF
J gene: TRBJ2-1; V gene: TRBV18; D gene: NA; clone size: few; CDR3 length: 16; CDR3 DNA: TGTGCCAGCTCACCACCACGGGGCAGGACGTTCGATGAGCAGTTCTTC; CDR3 protein: CASSPPRGRTFDEQFF
J gene: TRBJ2-7; V gene: TRBV5-1; D gene: TRBD1; clone size: NA; CDR3 length: 15; CDR3 DNA: TGCGCCAGCAGCTTCGGGACAGGTCTCCTCTACGAGCAGTACTTC; CDR3 protein: CASSFGTGLLYEQYF
J gene: TRBJ2-3; V gene: TRBV29-1; D gene: TRBD2; clone size: few; CDR3 length: 15; CDR3 DNA: TGCAGCGTTAAAAGGACTAGCGGGAGGCCAGATACGCAGTATTTT; CDR3 protein: CSVKRTSGRPDTQYF
J gene: TRBJ2-2; V gene: TRBV9; D gene: NA; clone size: many; CDR3 length: 14; CDR3 DNA: TGTGCCAGCAGCCCCGGGACCGTCATCGGGGAGCTGTTTTTT; CDR3 protein: CASSPGTVIGELFF
J gene: TRBJ2-5; V gene: TRBV5-1; D gene: NA; clone size: NA; CDR3 length: 14; CDR3 DNA: TGCGCCAGCAGCTTGGCCTCGGTGCGGGAGACCCAGTACTTC; CDR3 protein: CASSLASVRETQYF
J gene: TRBJ1-6; V gene: TRBV6-2/TRBV6-3; D gene: NA; clone size: few; CDR3 length: 15; CDR3 DNA: TGTGCCAGCAGTTATCGCCCCTCCTATAATTCACCCCTCCACTTT; CDR3 protein: CASSYRPSYNSPLHF